These 29 T cell receptor beta chains share one sample of origin, sequenced in a study of control samples from healthy donors and cancer patients. Profiled with immunoSEQ multiplex PCR; TCRdb holds only in-frame clones, not every one. The table includes approximately 100,000 clones, around nine tenths detected once. Sequenced: blood. These receptors all come from a man younger than 45 in good health.

This clone was detected only a few times. The chain is built from TRBV10-2 and TRBJ1-5, with TRBD1 matching 7 bases. The V gene's germline CDR1 is WSHSY and CDR2 SAAADI. Trimming took 0 bases from V and 7 from J; bases not matched to a gene: 3. The CDR3 spans 14 residues. As DNA, the CDR3 is TGCGCCAGCAGTGAGTCCACAGGGGTACAGCCCCAGCATTTT. Its protein product is CASSESTGVQPQHF.

J is TRBJ1-4 and V is TRBV5-5; possible D gene TRBD1, 5 bases. The CDR3 runs to 16 residues. V was clipped by 0 bases and J by 4 bases, with 13 bases between them. Germline CDR1 reads SGHKS; CDR2 reads YYEKEE (reference sequence). The CDR3 bases are TGTGCCAGCAGCTTGGGGTCGGGGCAGAGTAATGAAAAACTGTTTTTT. This translates into CASSLGSGQSNEKLFF. The whole variable domain, remainder taken from reference TRBV5-5 and TRBJ1-4, is DAGVTQSPTHLIKTRGQQVTLRCSPISGHKSVSWYQQVLGQGPQFIFQYYEKEERGRGNFPDRFSARQFPNYSSELNVNALLLGDSALYLCASSLGSGQSNEKLFFGSGTQLSVL.

The gene calls are TRBV7-2 and TRBJ2-5; TRBD2 agrees at 8 bases. Germline-derived CDR1 and CDR2 are SGHTA and FQGNSA. The junction had 5 bases not matched to a gene; V was cut back by 0 bases and J by 2 bases. The CDR3 length is 16 residues. As DNA, the CDR3 is TGTGCCAGCAGCTTAGCAGTCGGGGGGGTACAAGAGACCCAGTACTTC. Translating it yields CASSLAVGGVQETQYF.

V gene TRBV9 combines with J gene TRBJ1-6; a possible D gene is TRBD1 (6 bases). V lost 0 bases to trimming and J lost 7 bases, with 11 bases between them. The germline V gene encodes CDR1 SGDLS and CDR2 YYNGEE. CDR3 length: 15 amino acids. In DNA, the CDR3 is TGTGCCAGCAGCGTAGGCGGACAGACCAATTCACCCCTCCACTTT. It encodes CASSVGGQTNSPLHF.

This chain connects TRBV30 to TRBJ1-5; unclear D gene. Trimming pared 0 bases from V and 0 bases from J, leaving 9 bases between. The CDR3 extends over 15 amino acids. Germline V gene sequence: CDR1 GTSNPN, CDR2 SVGIG (reference sequence). The CDR3 DNA reads as TGTGCCTGGAGTGTGGGTGGGAATAGCAATCAGCCCCAGCATTTT. Translated: CAWSVGGNSNQPQHF.

CDR3 sequence reads: CASSYGANQPQHF. CDR3 DNA sequence: TGTGCCAGCAGTTACGGGGCCAATCAGCCCCAGCATTTT. The chain is built from TRBV6-5 and TRBJ1-5; TRBD1 might be the D (5 bases). The CDR3 runs 13 residues. CDR1 and CDR2 (germline): MNHEY, SVGAGI. Trimming took off 2 bases at V and 3 bases at J, with 5 bases between the two ends.

The CDR3 loop is CASSLVGGAGNTIYF. CDR3 nucleotides: TGTGCCAGCAGCTTGGTCGGAGGGGCGGGAAACACCATATATTTT. The chain has TRBV5-6 and TRBJ1-3, with D perhaps TRBD1 (5 bases). Trimming left V 0 bases short and J 4 bases short, with 11 bases between. Germline CDR1 and CDR2: SGHDT and YYEEEE. The CDR3 totals 15 residues.

The chain links TRBV4-1 to TRBJ2-3; 12 positions agree with TRBD2. CDR3 size: 18 residues. The V segment lost 4 bases and the J segment 1 base; nucleotides outside the gene matches: 9. Germline V gene data show CDR1 as MGHRA and CDR2 as YSYEKL. The CDR3 loop reads CASSREETSGGRTDTQYF. CDR3 nucleotides: TGCGCCAGCAGCCGCGAAGAAACTAGCGGGGGGCGCACAGATACGCAGTATTTT.

This chain links TRBV6-5 with TRBJ2-7; 11 positions agree with TRBD2. Germline assignment: CDR1 MNHEY and CDR2 SVGAGI. V lost 6 bases, J lost 2 bases, and 3 bases stayed unmatched. The CDR3 has 14 residues. The DNA of the CDR3 is TGTGCCAGCAGCCGTAGCGGGGGGGCCTACGAGCAGTACTTC. Protein: CASSRSGGAYEQYF.

The rearrangement links TRBV4-2 to TRBJ1-3; D may be TRBD1 (5 bases). The CDR3 spans 17 residues. Germline V CDR1 and CDR2: LGHNA, YNFKEQ. With 1 base removed from V and 3 bases from J, the gap between germline ends came to 16 bases. The CDR3 reads CASSQGHSQGFGNTIYF. As DNA, the CDR3 is TGTGCCAGCAGCCAAGGACATTCCCAGGGTTTTGGAAACACCATATATTTT.

The chain carries TRBV21-1 and TRBJ2-1; TRBD1 was called by the table and not checked on the DNA. TRBV21-1 is a pseudogene segment. CDR3 length: 12 residues. The CDR3: CASSKNRHEQFF. The CDR3 DNA is TGTGCCAGCAGCAAAAACAGACATGAGCAGTTCTTC.

The rearrangement joins TRBV25-1 to TRBJ1-1; no clear D. Trimming stripped 4 bases from V and 2 bases from J, with 14 bases between. The CDR3 extends over 15 amino acids. Germline-derived CDR1 and CDR2 are MGHDK and SYGVNS. The CDR3 protein is CASSAYLGVNTEAFF. Written as DNA, the CDR3 is TGTGCCAGCAGTGCGTACCTCGGGGTCAACACTGAAGCTTTCTTT. The entire variable domain, with the rest obtained from reference TRBV25-1 and TRBJ1-1, is as follows: EADIYQTPRYLVIGTGKKITLECSQTMGHDKMYWYQQDPGMELHLIHYSYGVNSTEKGDLSSESTVSRIRTEHFPLTLESARPSHTSQYLCASSAYLGVNTEAFFGQGTRLTVV.

The CDR3 DNA follows: TGCGCCAGCAGCCAAGATCGGTCAGTCGGTGGCTACACCTTC. It translates to CASSQDRSVGGYTF. This chain joins TRBV4-1 and TRBJ1-2; D is unclear. CDR3 length: 14 amino acids. V gave up 0 bases and J gave up 7 bases, with 12 bases separating them. Germline assignment: CDR1 MGHRA and CDR2 YSYEKL.

The V gene is TRBV5-3, the J gene TRBJ1-1; weak D call: TRBD1 (5 bases). TRBV5-3 is sorted into the ORF group, with uncertain function. The V end lost 2 bases, the J end lost 2 bases, and 10 bases lay between the germline ends. CDR3 length: 14 amino acids. In nucleotides, the CDR3 is TGTGCCAGAAGCTTAGCGGGGGGTAACACTGAAGCTTTCTTT. It specifies CARSLAGGNTEAFF.

This chain uses TRBV6-2 or TRBV6-3 with TRBJ1-4; TRBD1 aligns across 7 bases. Germline values: CDR1 MNHEY, CDR2 SVGEGT. There are 14 residues in the CDR3. V was pared by 3 bases and J by 7 bases, with 5 bases of the junction left unmatched. The CDR3 DNA sequence: TGTGCCAGCAGTTATCCAGGGGGAGGTGAAAAACTGTTTTTT. Translation gives CASSYPGGGEKLFF.

The J gene is TRBJ2-3, the V gene TRBV7-8; D ambiguous. CDR1 is SGHVS, CDR2 FQNEAQ, per germline. The CDR3 contains 12 residues. V was cut by 1 base and J by 11 bases, with 10 bases left in between. CDR3 region: CASSLGAYKQYF. The CDR3 coding sequence is TGTGCCAGCAGCTTAGGGGCGTATAAGCAGTATTTT.

The chain recombines TRBV5-5 with TRBJ2-3; 10 bases agree with TRBD2. Germline CDR1 reads SGHKS; CDR2 reads YYEKEE (reference sequence). The trim removed 4 bases at V and 1 base at J, leaving 6 bases unmatched. CDR3 length: 16 residues. CDR3 sequence reads: CASSPRTSGRTDTQYF. The CDR3 DNA follows: TGTGCCAGCAGCCCTCGGACTAGCGGACGCACAGATACGCAGTATTTT.

The chain employs TRBV15 and TRBJ2-3; 8 nucleotides align to TRBD1. After removal of 2 bases from V and 0 bases from J, the junction contained 7 bases not matched to a gene. The CDR3 contains 17 residues. CDR1 and CDR2 from the germline V gene are LNHNV and YYDKDF (reference sequence). The CDR3 sequence is CATSRFRGQVSTDTQYF. DNA for the CDR3: TGTGCCACCAGCAGATTCCGGGGACAGGTGAGCACAGATACGCAGTATTTT. The variable domain in full, completed from reference TRBV15 and TRBJ2-3, reads DAMVIQNPRYQVTQFGKPVTLSCSQTLNHNVMYWYQQKSSQAPKLLFHYYDKDFNNEADTPDNFQSRRPNTSFCFLDIRSPGLGDTAMYLCATSRFRGQVSTDTQYFGPGTRLTVL.

This clone has just one count. The genes are TRBV18 and TRBJ1-2; possible D gene TRBD1, 5 bases. CDR3 length equals 16 residues. V lost 0 bases and J lost 7, with 18 bases in between. Germline V CDR1 and CDR2: KGHSH, LQKENI. CDR3 residues: CASSPPQTAGVGGYTF. The CDR3 region has the DNA TGTGCCAGCTCACCACCGCAGACAGCGGGGGTCGGTGGCTACACCTTC.

The rearrangement joins TRBV19 to TRBJ2-7; 8 positions agree with TRBD1. The CDR3 totals 14 residues. The V gene's germline CDR1 is LNHDA and CDR2 SQIVND (reference sequence). V gave up 6 bases and J gave up 6 bases; unmatched junction bases: 10. The CDR3 here is CASRIGQGTGEQYF. CDR3 DNA sequence: TGTGCCAGTAGGATTGGACAGGGAACGGGCGAGCAGTACTTC.

The V gene is TRBV18, the J gene TRBJ2-3, with D possibly being TRBD2 (5 bases). Trimming left V 3 bases short and J 6 bases short, with 16 bases between. CDR3 length: 15 residues. Germline V gene sequence: CDR1 KGHSH, CDR2 LQKENI. The DNA for the CDR3 is TGTGCCAGCTCACCCATGGGTCTCCGCGGGGATACGCAGTATTTT. This translates into CASSPMGLRGDTQYF.

The rearrangement uses TRBV6-5 and TRBJ2-4; D gene ambiguous. This CDR3 has 11 amino acids. V gave up 5 bases and J gave up 7 bases, with 6 bases separating them. In germline, CDR1 is MNHEY, CDR2 SVGAGI. CDR3 residues: CASSLKNIQYF. CDR3 bases: TGTGCCAGCAGTCTCAAGAACATTCAGTACTTC.

The chain links TRBV9 to TRBJ1-2; possibly TRBD1 for D (6 bases). V was clipped by 4 bases and J by 0 bases, with 13 bases between them. CDR3 length: 15 residues. From germline, CDR1 is SGDLS and CDR2 YYNGEE. This CDR3 reads CASSLTGTSNYGYTF. The CDR3 nucleotides read TGTGCCAGCAGCTTGACCGGGACATCTAACTATGGCTACACCTTC.

The chain has TRBV5-1 and TRBJ1-2, with 8 bases that match TRBD1. The CDR3 is 13 amino acids. Per the germline V gene, CDR1 is SGHRS and CDR2 is YFSETQ. The V segment lost 0 bases and the J segment 5 bases; nucleotides outside the gene matches: 0. This CDR3 is CASSLDRGYGYTF. DNA for the CDR3: TGCGCCAGCAGCTTGGACAGGGGGTATGGCTACACCTTC. Based on the CDR3 plus reference TRBV5-1 and TRBJ1-2, the full variable domain is KAGVTQTPRYLIKTRGQQVTLSCSPISGHRSVSWYQQTPGQGLQFLFEYFSETQRNKGNFPGRFSGRQFSNSRSEMNVSTLELGDSALYLCASSLDRGYGYTFGSGTRLTVV.

This clone was observed once. The chain combines TRBV9 with TRBJ1-2; 7 bases match TRBD1. The CDR3 sequence is 12 residues long. CDR1 SGDLS and CDR2 YYNGEE come from the germline V gene. V lost 5 bases to trimming and J lost 14 bases; unmatched junction nucleotides: 12. Here the CDR3 DNA reads TGTGCCAGCAGTGGGGGGACAGAGGCGTGGACCTTC. Its translation is CASSGGTEAWTF.

The V and J genes are TRBV6-2 or TRBV6-3 and TRBJ2-7; TRBD1 is a possible D gene (5 bases). From germline, CDR1 is MNHEY and CDR2 SVGEGT. CDR3 length: 16 amino acids. V lost 2 bases, J lost 3 bases, and 17 bases lay in between. The CDR3 region has the DNA TGTGCCAGCAGTTACCCCTCTATAACAGGATTCTACGAGCAGTACTTC. Its translation is CASSYPSITGFYEQYF.

This chain connects TRBV3-1 (or the pseudogene TRBV3-2) to TRBJ2-5, with TRBD2 matching over 12 bases. V shed 9 bases, J shed 5 bases, and the junction held 7 bases outside the gene matches. CDR1 and CDR2 (germline): LGHDT, YNNKEL (reference sequence). CDR3 length: 14 residues. The CDR3 DNA follows: TGTGCCAGTCGACTAGCGGGGGCTCGGGAGACCCAGTACTTC. It specifies CASRLAGARETQYF.

The V call is TRBV5-5, the J call TRBJ1-4, with unresolved D. V was clipped by 0 bases and J by 8 bases, with 5 bases between them. Germline V gene lookup returns CDR1 SGHKS and CDR2 YYEKEE (reference sequence). CDR3 length equals 12 residues. As DNA, the CDR3 is TGTGCCAGCAGCTTGGAAGAGGAAAAACTGTTTTTT. It codes for CASSLEEEKLFF.

V gene TRBV7-2 combines with J gene TRBJ1-1; possible D gene TRBD1, 5 bases. The CDR3 spans 15 residues. V lost 3 bases to trimming and J lost 1 base, with 12 bases between them. CDR1 SGHTA and CDR2 FQGNSA come from the germline V gene. Here the CDR3 reads CASSFRAGKNTEAFF. DNA for the CDR3: TGTGCCAGCAGCTTTCGGGCAGGGAAGAACACTGAAGCTTTCTTT.